These 14 T cell receptor beta chains were sequenced from one sample in a study of shared clonotypes between healthy human individuals (dated by TCRdb to about 2020). Library construction relied on the immunoSEQ multiplex PCR assay. Imported from immuneACCESS, the table was reduced by TCRdb to in-frame sequences with V and J called. These copies leave out some clones; in studies compared against another copy, an unresolved V gene accounts for under half, and the cause of the remainder is not known. In all, the sample holds some 500,000 clones, and approximately 95% of those were seen once. 0.064% of the sample belongs to the ten largest clones. Sequenced material: naive CD4+ T cells sorted from blood. The meaning of the sample's cell subset or site label: CD45RA+ positively selected. These TCRs come from a woman aged 25 to 45 in good health.

V is TRBV29-1 and J is TRBJ1-1; 7 positions agree with TRBD1. The V gene end was trimmed by 3 bases and the J gene end by 0 bases; junction bases not matched to a gene: 4. Germline-derived CDR1 and CDR2 are SQVTM and ANQGSEA. This CDR3 has 14 residues. CDR3 coding DNA: TGCAGCGTTGATGTGACAGGGCTGAACACTGAAGCTTTCTTT. This gives the protein CSVDVTGLNTEAFF.

V gene TRBV29-1 combines with J gene TRBJ2-5; 7 bases match TRBD1. Germline values: CDR1 SQVTM, CDR2 ANQGSEA. The CDR3 is 12 residues long. V shed 5 bases, J shed 4 bases, and the junction held 4 bases outside the gene matches. The CDR3 nucleotides are TGCAGCGTTACAGGGGAAGGAGAGACCCAGTACTTC. This gives the protein CSVTGEGETQYF.

The chain combines TRBV2 with TRBJ1-1, with TRBD1 matching 9 bases. The CDR3 extends over 14 amino acids. The trim removed 9 bases at V and 3 bases at J, leaving 8 bases unmatched. Germline V gene data show CDR1 as SNHLY and CDR2 as FYNNEI. CDR3 in amino acids: CARTKTGGDTEAFF. The CDR3 coding sequence is TGTGCCAGGACTAAGACAGGGGGGGACACTGAAGCTTTCTTT.

This chain joins TRBV5-1 and TRBJ2-7, with a tentative D call TRBD2 (6 bases). The germline CDR1 and CDR2 sequences are SGHRS and YFSETQ. Trimming took off 4 bases at V and 0 bases at J, with 11 bases between the two ends. CDR3 size: 14 residues. CDR3 sequence (DNA): TGCGCCAGCAGCGCGGGACCCAGCTCCTACGAGCAGTACTTC. Its protein product is CASSAGPSSYEQYF. The whole variable domain, filled in from reference TRBV5-1 and TRBJ2-7, reads KAGVTQTPRYLIKTRGQQVTLSCSPISGHRSVSWYQQTPGQGLQFLFEYFSETQRNKGNFPGRFSGRQFSNSRSEMNVSTLELGDSALYLCASSAGPSSYEQYFGPGTRLTVT.

The V gene is TRBV5-6, the J gene TRBJ2-7; D is unclear. Trimming left V 3 bases short and J 0 bases short, with 10 bases between. This CDR3 has 14 amino acids. Germline CDR1 reads SGHDT; CDR2 reads YYEEEE. CDR3 in amino acids: CASSWYGSSYEQYF. The CDR3 region has the DNA TGTGCCAGCAGCTGGTACGGGTCCTCCTACGAGCAGTACTTC. The complete variable domain, with remaining parts taken from reference TRBV5-6 and TRBJ2-7, reads DAGVTQSPTHLIKTRGQQVTLRCSPKSGHDTVSWYQQALGQGPQFIFQYYEEEERQRGNFPDRFSGHQFPNYSSELNVNALLLGDSALYLCASSWYGSSYEQYFGPGTRLTVT.

Concerning this clone itself: A junction end diverges from the germline sequence, so it may reflect a read error. This chain connects TRBV7-2 to TRBJ2-5; 11 bases agree with TRBD2. This CDR3 is built from 14 residues. Germline CDR1 is SGHTA and CDR2 is FQGNSA. The CDR3 here is CASSLAGTSGRVDF. The CDR3 nucleotides are TGTGCCAGCAGCTTAGCGGGGACTAGCGGCCGAGTGGACTTC.

This clone was observed once. This rearrangement joins TRBV7-2 to TRBJ2-3; TRBD2 aligns across 13 bases. Germline V gene sequence: CDR1 SGHTA, CDR2 FQGNSA. This CDR3 comprises 17 residues. Trimming at V came to 1 base and at J to 3 bases, leaving 4 bases not matched to a gene. CDR3 in amino acids: CASSLDPTSGRTDTQYF. CDR3 nucleotide sequence: TGTGCCAGCAGCTTAGATCCGACTAGCGGGAGGACAGATACGCAGTATTTT. Filled out from reference TRBV7-2 and TRBJ2-3, the complete variable domain reads GAGVSQSPSNKVTEKGKDVELRCDPISGHTALYWYRQSLGQGLEFLIYFQGNSAPDKSGLPSDRFSAERTGGSVSTLTIQRTQQEDSAVYLCASSLDPTSGRTDTQYFGPGTRLTVL.

This chain uses TRBV28 with TRBJ2-6; unclear D gene. The germline V and J ends were trimmed by 5 bases and 3 bases, with 11 bases remaining between them. This CDR3 region has 15 residues. The germline gives CDR1 MDHEN, CDR2 SYDVKM. This CDR3 reads CASSLSGFGANVLTF. In DNA form, the CDR3 reads TGTGCCAGCAGTCTCTCAGGTTTTGGGGCCAACGTCCTGACTTTC. The full variable domain, in which reference TRBV28 and TRBJ2-6 provide the parts outside the CDR3, is DVKVTQSSRYLVKRTGEKVFLECVQDMDHENMFWYRQDPGLGLRLIYFSYDVKMKEKGDIPEGYSVSREKKERFSLILESASTNQTSMYLCASSLSGFGANVLTFGAGSRLTVL.

The chain has TRBV19 and TRBJ2-3; unclear D gene. The CDR3 is 15 amino acids. The V end was cut by 4 bases, the J end by 1 base, with 12 bases between. In germline, CDR1 is LNHDA, CDR2 SQIVND (reference sequence). The DNA of the CDR3 is TGTGCCAGTAGTACATCAGGATTACGCACAGATACGCAGTATTTT. It encodes CASSTSGLRTDTQYF.

This chain links TRBV19 with TRBJ2-5; TRBD2 matches 7 bases. This CDR3 comprises 13 residues. Germline V gene sequence: CDR1 LNHDA, CDR2 SQIVND (reference sequence). The V segment lost 5 bases and the J segment 10 bases; nucleotides outside the gene matches: 10. This CDR3 reads CASSSGIRGDQYF. The CDR3 nucleotides are TGTGCCAGTAGTTCGGGTATTCGGGGGGACCAGTACTTC.

The V and J genes are TRBV7-3 and TRBJ2-2; no reliable D call. The germline V and J ends were trimmed by 4 bases and 7 bases, with 7 bases remaining between them. The CDR3 has 12 residues. CDR1 is SGHTA, CDR2 FQGTGA, per germline. The CDR3 here is CASSSNNGELFF. The CDR3 coding sequence is TGTGCCAGCAGCTCCAATAACGGGGAGCTGTTTTTT.

The CDR3 DNA reads TGTGCCAGCAGCTTGGCCTTGGGGGGTCACACCGGGGAGCTGTTTTTT. Protein product: CASSLALGGHTGELFF. This chain uses TRBV5-4 with TRBJ2-2; possible D gene TRBD2, 6 bases. CDR1 is SGHNT and CDR2 is YYREEE in the germline V gene (reference sequence). Trimming took 0 bases from V and 3 from J, leaving 12 bases between them. The CDR3 loop spans 16 amino acids.

Here the CDR3 reads CASSQVGGERYNEQFF. CDR3 nucleotides: TGCGCCAGCAGCCAAGTTGGGGGAGAGAGGTACAATGAGCAGTTCTTC. The chain joins TRBV4-1 to TRBJ2-1; possibly TRBD1 or TRBD2 for D (5 bases each). The CDR3 runs to 16 residues. In germline, CDR1 is MGHRA, CDR2 YSYEKL. Trimming shortened V by 1 base and J by 4 bases, and 14 bases separated the two germline ends.

The genes are TRBV28 and TRBJ1-3, with 7 bases aligning to TRBD1. J gave up 0 bases and V 3 bases, and 5 bases lay outside the gene matches. Germline V gene data show CDR1 as MDHEN and CDR2 as SYDVKM. This CDR3 is built from 16 residues. Written as DNA, the CDR3 is TGTGCCAGCAGTTTTAGGGACAGACCCTCTGGAAACACCATATATTTT. Residues: CASSFRDRPSGNTIYF.